Each of the 6 T cell receptor beta chains below was sequenced from the same sample in a study of blood T cell repertoires in COVID-19. The method was immunoSEQ multiplex PCR; TCRdb's version includes in-frame clones alone and lacks a portion of them. The repertoire includes 200,000 to 300,000 clones, 82% of them detected once, and around an eighth sits in the top ten. Sequenced input: peripheral blood. These receptor sequences come from a woman aged 55-70 years with active or convalescent COVID-19.

The rearrangement uses TRBV2 and TRBJ1-1; D not certain. This CDR3 has 15 residues. Germline CDR1 and CDR2: SNHLY and FYNNEI. The V end lost 3 bases, the J end lost 6 bases, and 17 bases lay between the germline ends. As DNA, the CDR3 is TGTGCCAGCAGTGAGGACTTTAGTCCGGCGGCTGAAGCTTTCTTT. Encoded protein: CASSEDFSPAAEAFF.

This chain uses TRBV9 with TRBJ2-3; tentative D call: TRBD1 (6 bases). CDR3 length equals 18 residues. Germline CDR1 SGDLS, CDR2 YYNGEE. V lost 4 bases and J 0 bases, leaving 21 bases between the germline ends. For the CDR3, the DNA is TGTGCCAGCAGCCTGGCCGAAATAAGGGGGTCTAGCACAGATACGCAGTATTTT. Translated, it gives CASSLAEIRGSSTDTQYF.

This chain uses TRBV5-1 with TRBJ2-3; tentatively, D is TRBD2 (6 bases). This CDR3 is built from 17 residues. Between the trimmed V and J ends, which lost 2 bases and 0 bases, there was a span of 16 bases. From germline, CDR1 is SGHRS and CDR2 YFSETQ. The CDR3 protein is CASSLVPGLLSTDTQYF. The CDR3 coding sequence is TGCGCCAGCAGCTTAGTCCCGGGACTGCTGAGCACAGATACGCAGTATTTT.

This clone was counted at least ten times. The chain recombines TRBV9 with TRBJ2-4; 8 nucleotides match TRBD1. This CDR3 contains 14 residues. Trimming took 4 bases from V and 6 from J; bases not matched to a gene: 6. The germline gives CDR1 SGDLS, CDR2 YYNGEE. The CDR3: CASSSGQGINIQYF. The DNA for the CDR3 is TGTGCCAGCAGCTCAGGACAGGGTATAAACATTCAGTACTTC. Full variable domain (outside the CDR3, taken from reference TRBV9 and TRBJ2-4): DSGVTQTPKHLITATGQRVTLRCSPRSGDLSVYWYQQSLDQGLQFLIQYYNGEERAKGNILERFSAQQFPDLHSELNLSSLELGDSALYFCASSSGQGINIQYFGAGTRLSVL.

This sequence joins TRBV5-4 and TRBJ1-2; weak D call: TRBD1 (5 bases). CDR1 SGHNT and CDR2 YYREEE come from the germline V gene (reference sequence). CDR3 length: 15 residues. Trimming stripped 4 bases from V and 5 bases from J, with 18 bases between. This chain's CDR3 is CASSPQGVGGYGYTF. The CDR3 bases are TGTGCCAGCAGCCCGCAAGGGGTGGGAGGGTATGGCTACACCTTC.

The rearrangement joins TRBV4-1 to TRBJ2-5; 8 bases are a match to TRBD1. CDR1 MGHRA and CDR2 YSYEKL come from the germline V gene. The trim removed 3 bases at V and 2 bases at J, leaving 8 bases unmatched. The CDR3 runs 16 residues. CDR3 DNA sequence: TGCGCCAGCAGCCATCTGGACAGGGTGCGACAAGAGACCCAGTACTTC. Its translation is CASSHLDRVRQETQYF.